This TCR beta chain originates from a study of metastatic and nonmetastatic thyroid tumors. The V end was cut by 0 bases, the J end by 0 bases, with 6 bases between. The CDR3 loop spans 14 amino acids. Germline V gene sequence: CDR1 DFQATT, CDR2 SNEGSKA (reference sequence). This clone was counted ten times or more. Every patient was untreated before thyroid surgery. TCRdb re-clonotyped the PCR reads through MiXCR. The sample records 35,000 to 45,000 clones, 9% to 14% being singletons. The rearrangement joins TRBV20-1 to TRBJ2-1, with D unclear. Sequenced material: blood. The sequence came from a male donor with papillary thyroid cancer or a benign thyroid nodule (not recorded which). Some clones in this sample may be carry-over from other donors' samples. The CDR3 loop reads CSAREVGSYNEQFF. The CDR3 DNA is TGCAGTGCTAGAGAAGTGGGCTCCTACAATGAGCAGTTCTTC.